What follows are 18 T cell receptor beta chains derived from one specimen sequenced in a study of blood T cell repertoires in COVID-19. Produced via immunoSEQ multiplex PCR; TCRdb's table is partial and in-frame only. The sample carries 13,000 to 15,000 clones, around 90% recorded once. Sequences were obtained from peripheral blood. These receptor sequences come from a human donor in a cohort sampled during active COVID-19.

Of note for this clone: In the same sample, other DNA sequences code for this CDR3. The chain joins TRBV18 to TRBJ2-2, with D tentatively TRBD1 (5 bases). The V end was cut by 1 base, the J end by 5 bases, with 5 bases between. CDR1 is KGHSH, CDR2 LQKENI, per germline. This CDR3 is 13 amino acids long. The CDR3 loop is CASSPQGTGELFF. The CDR3 DNA sequence: TGTGCCAGCTCACCACAGGGGACCGGGGAGCTGTTTTTT. The complete variable domain, with remaining parts taken from reference TRBV18 and TRBJ2-2, reads NAGVMQNPRHLVRRRGQEARLRCSPMKGHSHVYWYRQLPEEGLKFMVYLQKENIIDESGMPKERFSAEFPKEGPSILRIQQVVRGDSAAYFCASSPQGTGELFFGEGSRLTVL.

The chain carries TRBV11-2 and TRBJ2-5, with a tentative D call TRBD2 (5 bases). The CDR3 sequence is 14 residues long. Germline loops: CDR1 SGHAT, CDR2 FQNNGV. The V end was cut by 3 bases, the J end by 5 bases, with 13 bases between. The CDR3 DNA sequence: TGTGCCAGCAGCTTGGGCCAATCGGGGGAGACCCAGTACTTC. Encoded protein: CASSLGQSGETQYF.

The chain links TRBV5-4 to TRBJ1-4, with D perhaps TRBD1 (5 bases). Germline loops: CDR1 SGHNT, CDR2 YYREEE (reference sequence). This CDR3 spans 15 amino acids. Trimming took 4 bases from V and 0 from J, leaving 10 bases between them. The CDR3 region is CASSTDSATNEKLFF. The CDR3 coding sequence is TGTGCCAGCAGCACAGACAGCGCAACTAATGAAAAACTGTTTTTT.

The genes are TRBV12-3 or TRBV12-4 and TRBJ1-2; TRBD1 agrees at 7 bases. The CDR3 length is 12 residues. The V and J ends lost 6 bases and 4 bases, in that order; junction bases with no gene match: 2. The chain's CDR3 is CASSRTGYGYTF. The CDR3 DNA sequence: TGTGCCAGCAGCCGGACAGGCTATGGCTACACCTTC.

The CDR3 DNA follows: TGTGCCAGCAGTTTACAGGGATTGAACACTGAAGCTTTCTTT. It yields the protein CASSLQGLNTEAFF. J is TRBJ1-1 and V is TRBV27, with D possibly being TRBD1 (5 bases). CDR1 and CDR2 from the germline V gene are MNHEY and SMNVEV (reference sequence). The CDR3 contains 14 residues. Trimming left V 2 bases short and J 0 bases short, with 7 bases between.

The chain carries TRBV11-2 and TRBJ1-6, with D tentatively TRBD1 (5 bases). Germline V gene sequence: CDR1 SGHAT, CDR2 FQNNGV. This CDR3 contains 14 residues. Trimming took off 2 bases at V and 7 bases at J, with 9 bases between the two ends. Here the CDR3 DNA reads TGTGCCAGCAGCTTACCCTGGGGCAATTCACCCCTCCACTTT. Translated, it gives CASSLPWGNSPLHF. Using reference TRBV11-2 and TRBJ1-6 for the parts outside the CDR3, the full variable domain is EAGVAQSPRYKIIEKRQSVAFWCNPISGHATLYWYQQILGQGPKLLIQFQNNGVVDDSQLPKDRFSAERLKGVDSTLKIQPAKLEDSAVYLCASSLPWGNSPLHFGNGTRLTVT.

The chain links TRBV7-9 to TRBJ2-3; D call uncertain. From germline, CDR1 is SEHNR and CDR2 FQNEAQ (reference sequence). Deletions cut 5 bases from V and 6 bases from J, with 9 bases between. The CDR3 is 12 residues long. The CDR3 spells CASSLRSDTQYF. The CDR3, as DNA: TGTGCCAGCAGCCTGAGGAGTGATACGCAGTATTTT.

This chain uses TRBV27 with TRBJ1-1, with TRBD1 identical over 10 bases. CDR1 and CDR2 (germline): MNHEY, SMNVEV (reference sequence). The CDR3 covers 15 residues. V shed 5 bases and J 5 bases; nucleotides not matched to a gene: 8. Here the CDR3 DNA reads TGTGCCAGCAGTCTCTGGACAGGGGGGGTAACTGAAGCTTTCTTT. This codes for CASSLWTGGVTEAFF.

The chain links TRBV28 to TRBJ1-1; D remains unclear. The CDR3 runs to 13 residues. Between the trimmed V and J ends, which lost 10 bases and 1 base, there was a span of 13 bases. Per the germline V gene, CDR1 is MDHEN and CDR2 is SYDVKM. The CDR3 sequence: CAIHPAGNTEAFF. CDR3 nucleotides: TGTGCCATCCACCCGGCAGGGAACACTGAAGCTTTCTTT.

This sequence joins TRBV13 and TRBJ2-7; D is possibly TRBD1 (6 bases). This CDR3 has 14 residues. CDR1 is PRHDT, CDR2 FYEKMQ, per germline (reference sequence). The V and J ends lost 5 bases and 3 bases respectively, with 14 bases between them. DNA for the CDR3: TGTGCCAGCAGCAATACAGGGAGCGGCTACGAGCAGTACTTC. This encodes CASSNTGSGYEQYF.

In its sample, this clone was seen once. J is TRBJ1-5 and V is TRBV27; D uncertain. Germline V gives CDR1 MNHEY, CDR2 SMNVEV (reference sequence). This CDR3 contains 13 residues. Trimming cost V 2 bases and J 6 bases, with 8 bases left between them. In nucleotides, the CDR3 is TGTGCCAGCAGTTTAGTGGCAGGTCAGCCCCAGCATTTT. Protein product: CASSLVAGQPQHF.

V gene TRBV18 combines with J gene TRBJ2-3, with D unclear. Germline CDR1 reads KGHSH; CDR2 reads LQKENI. The CDR3 contains 14 residues. V was pared by 4 bases and J by 0 bases, with 8 bases between. CDR3 DNA: TGTGCCAGCTCACAGACTCGGAGCACAGATACGCAGTATTTT. As protein: CASSQTRSTDTQYF.

J is TRBJ1-2 and V is TRBV5-1, with D possibly matching TRBD1 (6 bases). The CDR3 covers 13 residues. Trimming took off 4 bases at V and 5 bases at J, with 12 bases between the two ends. Per the germline V gene, CDR1 is SGHRS and CDR2 is YFSETQ. The CDR3 coding sequence is TGCGCCAGCAGCCCACCCCAGGGGTATGGCTACACCTTC. Translating gives CASSPPQGYGYTF.

This chain uses TRBV11-2 with TRBJ2-5, with D maybe TRBD2 (5 bases). The CDR3 length is 14 residues. V was shortened by 2 bases and J by 3 bases, with 10 bases between the two germline ends. CDR1 is SGHAT, CDR2 FQNNGV, per germline. The DNA of the CDR3 is TGTGCCAGCAGCTTAACGGGGAGTGAAGAGACCCAGTACTTC. Its protein product is CASSLTGSEETQYF.

This clone has just one count. The gene calls are TRBV5-5 and TRBJ1-5, with D unresolved. The CDR3 is made up of 15 amino acids. Trimming took 0 bases from V and 7 from J, leaving 14 bases between them. Germline loops: CDR1 SGHKS, CDR2 YYEKEE (reference sequence). As DNA, the CDR3 is TGTGCCAGCAGCTTGGCCCCAGGCTCTAAACAGCCCCAGCATTTT. Its translation is CASSLAPGSKQPQHF.

V gene TRBV27 combines with J gene TRBJ1-1; D ambiguous. The V gene's germline CDR1 is MNHEY and CDR2 SMNVEV (reference sequence). V was cut by 5 bases and J by 0 bases, with 7 bases left in between. There are 13 residues in the CDR3. The CDR3 sequence: CASSPAMNTEAFF. The CDR3 DNA is TGTGCCAGCAGTCCCGCTATGAACACTGAAGCTTTCTTT.

The chain couples TRBV7-8 to TRBJ1-4, with D uncertain. Germline lookup yields CDR1 SGHVS and CDR2 FQNEAQ. V was pared by 1 base and J by 7 bases, with 13 bases between. This CDR3 has 15 residues. The DNA for the CDR3 is TGTGCCAGCAGCTTAGACGGGGATCCGTTTGAAAAACTGTTTTTT. This translates into CASSLDGDPFEKLFF.

The V call is TRBV27, the J call TRBJ2-7, with 7 nucleotides matching TRBD2. The CDR3 sequence is 14 residues long. The junction had 19 bases not matched to a gene; V was cut back by 8 bases and J by 12 bases. From germline, CDR1 is MNHEY and CDR2 SMNVEV (reference sequence). CDR3 protein: CASRITSAAALGYF. As DNA, the CDR3 is TGTGCCAGCCGGATAACTAGCGCGGCCGCGTTGGGGTACTTC.